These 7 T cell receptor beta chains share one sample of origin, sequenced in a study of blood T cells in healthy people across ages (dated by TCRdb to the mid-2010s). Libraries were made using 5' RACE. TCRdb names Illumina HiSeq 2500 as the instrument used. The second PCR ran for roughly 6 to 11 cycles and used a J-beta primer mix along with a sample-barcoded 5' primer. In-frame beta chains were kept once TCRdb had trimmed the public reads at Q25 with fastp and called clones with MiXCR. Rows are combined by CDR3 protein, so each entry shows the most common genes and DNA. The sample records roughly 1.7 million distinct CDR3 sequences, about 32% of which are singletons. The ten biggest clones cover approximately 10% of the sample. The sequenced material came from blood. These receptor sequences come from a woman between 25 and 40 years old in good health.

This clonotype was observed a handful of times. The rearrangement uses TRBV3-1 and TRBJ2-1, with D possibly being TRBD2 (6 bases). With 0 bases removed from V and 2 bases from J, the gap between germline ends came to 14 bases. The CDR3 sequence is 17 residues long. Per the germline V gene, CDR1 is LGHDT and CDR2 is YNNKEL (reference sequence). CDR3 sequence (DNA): TGTGCCAGCAGCCAAGAAAGTTTAGCGGAGACCTACAATGAGCAGTTCTTC. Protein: CASSQESLAETYNEQFF.

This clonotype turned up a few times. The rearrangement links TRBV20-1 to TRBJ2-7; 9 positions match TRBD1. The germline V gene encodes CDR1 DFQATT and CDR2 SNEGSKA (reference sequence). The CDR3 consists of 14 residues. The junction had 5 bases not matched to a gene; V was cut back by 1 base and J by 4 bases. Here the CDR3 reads CSARATGGMYEQYF. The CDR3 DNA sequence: TGCAGTGCTAGAGCGACAGGGGGAATGTACGAGCAGTACTTC.

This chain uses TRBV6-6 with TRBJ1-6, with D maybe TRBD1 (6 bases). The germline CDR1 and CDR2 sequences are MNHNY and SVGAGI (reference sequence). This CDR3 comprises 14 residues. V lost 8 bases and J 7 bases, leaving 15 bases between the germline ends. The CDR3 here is CASRAGADNSPLHF. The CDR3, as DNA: TGTGCCAGCCGAGCAGGGGCTGACAATTCACCCCTCCACTTT.

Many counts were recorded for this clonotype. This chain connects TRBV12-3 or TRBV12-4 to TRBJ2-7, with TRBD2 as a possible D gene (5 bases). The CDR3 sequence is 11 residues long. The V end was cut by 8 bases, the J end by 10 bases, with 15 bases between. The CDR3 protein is CASLNGNVQYF. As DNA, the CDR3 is TGTGCCAGCCTAAACGGGAATGTCCAGTACTTC.

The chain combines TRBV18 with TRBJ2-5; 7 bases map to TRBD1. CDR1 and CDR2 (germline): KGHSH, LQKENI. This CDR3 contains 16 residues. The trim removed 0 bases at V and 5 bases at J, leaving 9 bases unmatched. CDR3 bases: TGTGCCAGCTCACCACCCCGGGACAGCTGGGGGGAGACCCAGTACTTC. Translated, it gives CASSPPRDSWGETQYF. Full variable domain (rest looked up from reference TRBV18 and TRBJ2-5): NAGVMQNPRHLVRRRGQEARLRCSPMKGHSHVYWYRQLPEEGLKFMVYLQKENIIDESGMPKERFSAEFPKEGPSILRIQQVVRGDSAAYFCASSPPRDSWGETQYFGPGTRLLVL.

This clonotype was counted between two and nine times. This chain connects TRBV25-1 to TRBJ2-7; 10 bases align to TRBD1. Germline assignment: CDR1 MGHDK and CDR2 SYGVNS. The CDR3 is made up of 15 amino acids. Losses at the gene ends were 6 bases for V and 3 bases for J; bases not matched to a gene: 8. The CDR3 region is CASRRDRGPIYEQYF. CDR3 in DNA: TGTGCCAGCAGGAGAGACAGGGGGCCGATCTACGAGCAGTACTTC.

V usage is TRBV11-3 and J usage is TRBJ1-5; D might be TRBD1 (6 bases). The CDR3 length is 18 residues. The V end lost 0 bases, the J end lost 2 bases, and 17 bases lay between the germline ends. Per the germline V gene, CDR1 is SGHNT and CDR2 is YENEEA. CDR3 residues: CASSLDLGRGCGNQPQHF. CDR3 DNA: TGTGCCAGCAGCTTAGATCTTGGCAGGGGATGTGGCAATCAGCCCCAGCATTTT.